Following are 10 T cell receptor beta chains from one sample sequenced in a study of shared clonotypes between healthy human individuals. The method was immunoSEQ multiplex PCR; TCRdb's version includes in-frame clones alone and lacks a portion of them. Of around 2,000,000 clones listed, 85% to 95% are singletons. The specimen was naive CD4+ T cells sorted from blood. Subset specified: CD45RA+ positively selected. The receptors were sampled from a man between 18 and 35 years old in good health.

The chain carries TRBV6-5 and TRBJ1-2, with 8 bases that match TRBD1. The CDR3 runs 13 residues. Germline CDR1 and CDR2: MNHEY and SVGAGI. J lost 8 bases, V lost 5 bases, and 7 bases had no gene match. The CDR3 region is CASSPQGAQGYTF. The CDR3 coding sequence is TGTGCCAGCAGTCCCCAGGGGGCCCAGGGCTACACCTTC.

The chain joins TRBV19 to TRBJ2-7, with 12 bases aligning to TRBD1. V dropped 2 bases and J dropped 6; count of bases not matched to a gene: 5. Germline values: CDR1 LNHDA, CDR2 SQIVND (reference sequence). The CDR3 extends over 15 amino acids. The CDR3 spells CASSIRGQGAVEQYF. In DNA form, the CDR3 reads TGTGCCAGTAGTATACGGGGACAGGGGGCGGTCGAGCAGTACTTC. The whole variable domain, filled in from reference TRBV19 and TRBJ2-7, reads DGGITQSPKYLFRKEGQNVTLSCEQNLNHDAMYWYRQDPGQGLRLIYYSQIVNDFQKGDIAEGYSVSREKKESFPLTVTSAQKNPTAFYLCASSIRGQGAVEQYFGPGTRLTVT.

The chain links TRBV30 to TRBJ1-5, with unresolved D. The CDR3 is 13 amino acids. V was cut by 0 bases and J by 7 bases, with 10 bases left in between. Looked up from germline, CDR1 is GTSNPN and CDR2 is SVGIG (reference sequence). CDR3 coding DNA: TGTGCCTGGAGTGTAGGGTCCCAACAGCCCCAGCATTTT. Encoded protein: CAWSVGSQQPQHF.

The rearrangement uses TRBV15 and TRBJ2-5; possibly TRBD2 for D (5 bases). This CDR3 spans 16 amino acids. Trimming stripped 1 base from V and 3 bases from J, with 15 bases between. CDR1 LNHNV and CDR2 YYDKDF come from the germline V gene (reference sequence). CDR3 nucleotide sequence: TGTGCCACCAGCAGAGGTGGAGGTAAAGGCAAAGAGACCCAGTACTTC. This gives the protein CATSRGGGKGKETQYF.

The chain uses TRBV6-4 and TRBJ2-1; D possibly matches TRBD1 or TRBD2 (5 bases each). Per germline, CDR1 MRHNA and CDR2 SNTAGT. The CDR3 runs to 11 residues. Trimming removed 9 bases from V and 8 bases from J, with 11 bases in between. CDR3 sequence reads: CASAGRHEQFF. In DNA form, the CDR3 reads TGTGCCAGTGCAGGGAGACATGAGCAGTTCTTC.

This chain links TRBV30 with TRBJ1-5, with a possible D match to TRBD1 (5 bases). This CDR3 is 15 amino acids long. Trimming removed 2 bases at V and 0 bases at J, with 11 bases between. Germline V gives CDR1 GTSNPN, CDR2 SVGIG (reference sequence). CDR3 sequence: CAWSPNGGSNQPQHF. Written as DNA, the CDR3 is TGTGCCTGGAGTCCAAATGGGGGTAGCAATCAGCCCCAGCATTTT.

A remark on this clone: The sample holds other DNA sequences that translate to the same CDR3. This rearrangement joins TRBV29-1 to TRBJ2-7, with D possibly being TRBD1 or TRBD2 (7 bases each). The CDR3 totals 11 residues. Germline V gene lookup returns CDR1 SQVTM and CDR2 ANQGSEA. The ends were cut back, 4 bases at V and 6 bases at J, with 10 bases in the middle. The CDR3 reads CSVVRGGEQYF. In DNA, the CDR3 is TGCAGCGTTGTCAGGGGGGGCGAGCAGTACTTC.

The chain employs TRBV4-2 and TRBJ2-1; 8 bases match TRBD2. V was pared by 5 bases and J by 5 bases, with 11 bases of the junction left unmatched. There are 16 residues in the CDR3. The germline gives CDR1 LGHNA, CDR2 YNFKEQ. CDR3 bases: TGTGCCAGCAGCTATTCCCCCAGCGGGGGTAACAATGAGCAGTTCTTC. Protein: CASSYSPSGGNNEQFF.

The CDR3 spells CASSSVRGGSRETQYF. For the CDR3, the DNA is TGTGCCAGCAGCTCCGTTCGGGGGGGCTCGCGAGAGACCCAGTACTTC. This chain connects TRBV11-2 to TRBJ2-5; 8 bases are a match to TRBD2. CDR1 SGHAT and CDR2 FQNNGV come from the germline V gene. The CDR3 covers 16 residues. V trimming: 4 bases; J trimming: 4 bases; junction bases outside the gene matches: 11.

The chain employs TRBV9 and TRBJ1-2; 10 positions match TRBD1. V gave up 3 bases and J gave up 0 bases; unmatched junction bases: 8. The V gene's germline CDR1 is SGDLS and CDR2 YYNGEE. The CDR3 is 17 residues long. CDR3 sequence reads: CASSGRQGAPTNYGYTF. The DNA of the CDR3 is TGTGCCAGCAGCGGCCGACAGGGGGCCCCTACTAACTATGGCTACACCTTC.